One and the same sample provided the 30 T cell receptor beta chains below, sequenced in a study of identical twins. TCRdb reprocessed the 5' RACE reads with MiXCR, giving one entry per CDR3 protein. The sample lists approximately 260,000 distinct CDR3 sequences, about 8% seen once, with approximately 3% in the top ten. A further study also used this sample, focusing on yellow fever vaccine responses in identical twins.

Sequenced input: CD8+ T cells sorted from blood. Receptor source: a woman aged 18-35 years in good health.

This clonotype appeared a few times. The V and J genes are TRBV21-1 and TRBJ2-1; TRBD1, the table's D call, lacks a check against the DNA. TRBV21-1 is termed a pseudogene. The length of the CDR3 is 16 residues. CDR3 sequence: CASRPAQGPVGNEQFF. CDR3 bases: TGTGCCAGCAGGCCCGCACAGGGTCCCGTTGGCAATGAGCAGTTCTTC.

The rearrangement links TRBV11-2 to TRBJ2-7; tentative D call: TRBD1 (6 bases). Germline CDR1 is SGHAT and CDR2 is FQNNGV. Trimming stripped 3 bases from V and 5 bases from J, with 17 bases between. This CDR3 spans 15 amino acids. The DNA of the CDR3 is TGTGCCAGCAGCTTTTCAGGGGTAGTTTCCAACGAGCAGTACTTC. Translation: CASSFSGVVSNEQYF. The entire variable domain, with the rest obtained from reference TRBV11-2 and TRBJ2-7, is as follows: EAGVAQSPRYKIIEKRQSVAFWCNPISGHATLYWYQQILGQGPKLLIQFQNNGVVDDSQLPKDRFSAERLKGVDSTLKIQPAKLEDSAVYLCASSFSGVVSNEQYFGPGTRLTVT.

A note on this clonotype: A much larger clone differs by one base, so this may be a read error. The chain carries TRBV4-3 and TRBJ2-1; TRBD2 agrees at 8 bases. Germline CDR1 reads LGHNA; CDR2 reads YSLEER. CDR3 length equals 15 residues. The trim removed 2 bases at V and 4 bases at J, leaving 4 bases unmatched. CDR3 amino acids: CASSQSGGTYNEQFF. The CDR3 region has the DNA TGCGCCAGCAGCCAATCGGGGGGGACATACAATGAGCAGTTCTTC.

V usage is TRBV7-9 and J usage is TRBJ2-4; no firm D call. V gave up 7 bases and J gave up 0 bases, with 16 bases separating them. Germline CDR1 SEHNR, CDR2 FQNEAQ (reference sequence). The CDR3 has 16 amino acids. CDR3: CASTQLPGEAKNIQYF. CDR3 bases: TGTGCCAGCACCCAACTACCTGGAGAAGCCAAAAACATTCAGTACTTC.

This clonotype was seen only a few times. V gene TRBV20-1 combines with J gene TRBJ2-7; 12 nucleotides agree with TRBD2. There are 21 residues in the CDR3. V was clipped by 3 bases and J by 3 bases; unmatched bases: 24. Germline assignment: CDR1 DFQATT and CDR2 SNEGSKA (reference sequence). CDR3 in DNA: TGCAGTGCTAGGAGGCCCCCTAGCGGGGGGGAACGAGCCCCAGTAGGCTACGAGCAGTACTTC. Translation: CSARRPPSGGERAPVGYEQYF.

This clonotype was observed many times. The chain recombines TRBV29-1 with TRBJ2-3; maybe TRBD1 (6 bases). V gave up 4 bases and J gave up 1 base, with 12 bases separating them. Germline CDR1 reads SQVTM; CDR2 reads ANQGSEA. This CDR3 is built from 14 residues. The CDR3 region is CSVVSGAGTDTQYF. CDR3 bases: TGCAGCGTTGTTTCAGGGGCTGGCACAGATACGCAGTATTTT.

This clonotype was seen many times. J is TRBJ2-1 and V is TRBV9, with D unresolved. V lost 10 bases, J lost 2 bases, and 7 bases lay in between. Germline CDR1 and CDR2: SGDLS and YYNGEE. The CDR3 length is 11 residues. The CDR3 loop reads CAPQTYNEQFF. The CDR3 DNA follows: TGTGCCCCCCAGACCTACAATGAGCAGTTCTTC.

The V gene is TRBV4-3, the J gene TRBJ2-7, with a tentative D call TRBD2 (6 bases). The germline CDR1 and CDR2 sequences are LGHNA and YSLEER. The CDR3 has 15 residues. The V gene lost 0 bases and the J gene lost 3 bases, with 12 bases spanning the gap. CDR3 amino acids: CASSQDRTGDYEQYF. DNA for the CDR3: TGCGCCAGCAGCCAAGATAGGACGGGGGACTACGAGCAGTACTTC.

The rearrangement joins TRBV28 to TRBJ2-3; 10 bases fit TRBD2. Germline lookup yields CDR1 MDHEN and CDR2 SYDVKM. V shed 5 bases, J shed 0 bases, and the junction held 11 bases outside the gene matches. The CDR3 runs 18 residues. CDR3 region: CASSPGTSALSSTDTQYF. The CDR3, as DNA: TGTGCCAGCAGTCCGGGGACTAGCGCTCTATCTAGCACAGATACGCAGTATTTT.

The CDR3 spells CASSLERAAETQYF. DNA for the CDR3: TGTGCCAGCAGTTTGGAAAGGGCTGCGGAGACCCAGTACTTC. The rearrangement links TRBV28 to TRBJ2-5; D remains unclear. The CDR3 spans 14 residues. From germline, CDR1 is MDHEN and CDR2 SYDVKM. V gave up 3 bases and J gave up 5 bases, with 13 bases separating them.

This clonotype was counted many times. The J gene is TRBJ2-1, the V gene TRBV20-1; D remains unclear. Trimming took 5 bases from V and 0 from J, leaving 11 bases between them. This CDR3 is built from 14 residues. The V gene's germline CDR1 is DFQATT and CDR2 SNEGSKA (reference sequence). The CDR3 DNA reads TGCAGTGCTCGTTTCTTAAGCTCCTACAATGAGCAGTTCTTC. It specifies CSARFLSSYNEQFF.

J is TRBJ2-1 and V is TRBV11-2; 8 bases line up with TRBD2. With 3 bases clipped from V and 7 bases from J, the junction kept 20 bases outside the gene matches. The CDR3 runs to 19 residues. Per the germline V gene, CDR1 is SGHAT and CDR2 is FQNNGV. The CDR3 spells CASSLDPIAAGAPMNEQFF. The CDR3 nucleotides read TGTGCCAGCAGCTTGGATCCGATTGCAGCGGGAGCCCCTATGAATGAGCAGTTCTTC. Filled out from reference TRBV11-2 and TRBJ2-1, the complete variable domain reads EAGVAQSPRYKIIEKRQSVAFWCNPISGHATLYWYQQILGQGPKLLIQFQNNGVVDDSQLPKDRFSAERLKGVDSTLKIQPAKLEDSAVYLCASSLDPIAAGAPMNEQFFGPGTRLTVL.

The chain uses TRBV4-3 and TRBJ2-5; TRBD1 agrees at 9 bases. This CDR3 region has 15 residues. V was clipped by 0 bases and J by 10 bases; unmatched bases: 9. The germline V gene has CDR1 LGHNA and CDR2 YSLEER. The CDR3 DNA reads as TGCGCCAGCAGCCAAGAGGGGACAGGGCCGTGGGACCAGTACTTC. Its translation is CASSQEGTGPWDQYF.

This rearrangement joins TRBV9 to TRBJ1-4, with 8 bases matching TRBD1. Germline assignment: CDR1 SGDLS and CDR2 YYNGEE. J was trimmed by 12 bases and V by 2 bases; bases with no gene match: 3. CDR3 length equals 12 residues. The CDR3 spells CASSVGTGELFF. Here the CDR3 DNA reads TGTGCCAGCAGCGTTGGGACAGGAGAACTGTTTTTT.

This clonotype was recorded a few times. DNA for the CDR3: TGTGCCAGCTCACCAGCTTACGCGAACACCGGGGAGCTGTTTTTT. Its protein is CASSPAYANTGELFF. The chain uses TRBV18 and TRBJ2-2; D unresolved. The V and J ends lost 2 bases and 0 bases respectively, with 7 bases between them. Germline V gene data show CDR1 as KGHSH and CDR2 as LQKENI. This CDR3 contains 15 residues. Combining the CDR3 with reference TRBV18 and TRBJ2-2 gives the whole variable domain NAGVMQNPRHLVRRRGQEARLRCSPMKGHSHVYWYRQLPEEGLKFMVYLQKENIIDESGMPKERFSAEFPKEGPSILRIQQVVRGDSAAYFCASSPAYANTGELFFGEGSRLTVL.

The rearrangement links TRBV7-9 to TRBJ1-5; D remains unclear. The V end lost 4 bases, the J end lost 4 bases, and 14 bases lay between the germline ends. Germline-derived CDR1 and CDR2 are SEHNR and FQNEAQ (reference sequence). This CDR3 is built from 15 residues. CDR3 region: CASSYWGDENQPQHF. The CDR3 DNA reads TGTGCCAGCAGCTATTGGGGTGATGAGAATCAGCCCCAGCATTTT.

This clonotype was observed many times. This chain connects TRBV10-3 to TRBJ2-7; tentative D call: TRBD1 (5 bases). The CDR3 has 12 residues. Germline CDR1 ENHRY, CDR2 SYGVKD. Trimming took 11 bases from V and 2 from J, leaving 13 bases between them. CDR3 protein: CASDSRPYEQYF. CDR3 nucleotide sequence: TGTGCCTCCGACAGCAGACCCTACGAGCAGTACTTC.

V and J are TRBV12-1 and TRBJ2-1; TRBD2 is taken as the D call from the table, unchecked against the DNA. TRBV12-1 is classified as a pseudogene. The CDR3 runs 16 residues. CDR3 sequence reads: CASGPGLAGVNNEQFF. DNA of the CDR3: TGTGCCAGCGGCCCCGGGCTAGCGGGAGTTAACAATGAGCAGTTCTTC.

This clonotype was counted many times. The junction differs from germline at one of its ends, possibly a read error. The V gene is TRBV7-7, the J gene TRBJ2-1; 10 nucleotides agree with TRBD2. Germline V gene lookup returns CDR1 SSHAT and CDR2 FNYEAQ (reference sequence). The CDR3 has 18 residues. CDR3 protein: CASSWASGRSEGYNEQFF. In nucleotides, the CDR3 is TGTGCTAGCAGCTGGGCTAGCGGGAGATCGGAGGGATACAATGAGCAGTTCTTC.

This clonotype was seen at least ten times. The chain carries TRBV4-2 and TRBJ2-7; 7 bases fit TRBD1. V was pared by 1 base and J by 1 base, with 4 bases of the junction left unmatched. Germline CDR1 is LGHNA and CDR2 is YNFKEQ. The CDR3 runs 15 residues. CDR3 amino acids: CASSQGGTESYEQYF. CDR3 sequence (DNA): TGTGCCAGCAGCCAAGGAGGGACAGAGTCCTACGAGCAGTACTTC.

This clonotype appeared a few times. The J gene is TRBJ2-5, the V gene TRBV14, with 7 bases lining up with TRBD2. The CDR3 runs 13 residues. Germline V CDR1 and CDR2: SGHDN, FVKESK. V shed 5 bases, J shed 4 bases, and the junction held 4 bases outside the gene matches. The CDR3 bases are TGTGCCAGCAGCGAACTAGCGCTAGAGACCCAGTACTTC. This encodes CASSELALETQYF.

Turning to this clonotype: At one of its ends the junction is not consistent with the germline gene, which may arise from a read error. The chain joins TRBV5-6 to TRBJ2-7; D ambiguous. This CDR3 has 13 residues. The germline V gene has CDR1 SGHDT and CDR2 YYEEEE. CDR3 amino acids: CAISHGNSYEQYF. CDR3 DNA: TGTGCCATCAGCCACGGAAACTCCTACGAGCAGTACTTC.

This clonotype was counted between two and nine times. The CDR3 region is CATSDLLRGDTGELFF. CDR3 DNA: TGTGCCACCAGTGATTTGCTTAGGGGGGACACCGGGGAGCTGTTTTTT. The chain carries TRBV24-1 and TRBJ2-2; D could derive from TRBD1 or TRBD2 (6 bases each). The CDR3 length is 16 residues. Deletions cut 0 bases from V and 3 bases from J, with 10 bases between. Germline V lookup: CDR1 KGHDR, CDR2 SFDVKD.

This clonotype was counted at least ten times. The chain links TRBV4-3 to TRBJ2-7; D remains unclear. V was cut by 0 bases and J by 4 bases, with 7 bases left in between. Germline V gives CDR1 LGHNA, CDR2 YSLEER. The CDR3 spans 13 residues. The CDR3 coding sequence is TGCGCCAGCAGCCAAGATAACGGGTACGAGCAGTACTTC. Its protein product is CASSQDNGYEQYF.

The J gene is TRBJ2-5, the V gene TRBV12-3 or TRBV12-4; 7 bases line up with TRBD2. The CDR3 covers 14 residues. The ends lost 8 bases at V and 5 bases at J; junction bases unmatched: 11. The CDR3 DNA follows: TGTGCCAGCTTGAGGGCGGGAGAGAAGGAGACCCAGTACTTC. Protein: CASLRAGEKETQYF.

This clonotype was counted at least ten times. This sequence joins TRBV6-1 and TRBJ2-1, with 12 nucleotides matching TRBD2. Germline-derived CDR1 and CDR2 are MNHNS and SASEGT. The V gene end was trimmed by 7 bases and the J gene end by 6 bases; junction bases not matched to a gene: 7. The CDR3 covers 15 residues. Here the CDR3 DNA reads TGTGCCAGCACCCTGACTAGCGGGGGTGGCAATGAGCAGTTCTTC. This gives the protein CASTLTSGGGNEQFF.

The table lists this clonotype with many counts. The genes are TRBV20-1 and TRBJ2-1; 7 bases fit TRBD1. Germline V CDR1 and CDR2: DFQATT, SNEGSKA (reference sequence). The V segment lost 0 bases and the J segment 5 bases; nucleotides outside the gene matches: 10. The CDR3 has 16 residues. The CDR3 is CSARDSETGPNNEQFF. CDR3 sequence (DNA): TGCAGTGCTAGAGATTCGGAGACAGGGCCCAACAATGAGCAGTTCTTC.

This clonotype has ten or more counts. The CDR3: CASSLETSGGLAKNIQYF. The CDR3 DNA is TGTGCCAGCAGCTTAGAGACTAGCGGGGGACTAGCCAAAAACATTCAGTACTTC. The chain uses TRBV11-2 and TRBJ2-4; 12 bases match TRBD2. CDR1 and CDR2 from the germline V gene are SGHAT and FQNNGV. This CDR3 contains 18 residues. Trimming removed 0 bases from V and 0 bases from J; junction bases left unmatched: 3. Full variable domain (outside the CDR3, taken from reference TRBV11-2 and TRBJ2-4): EAGVAQSPRYKIIEKRQSVAFWCNPISGHATLYWYQQILGQGPKLLIQFQNNGVVDDSQLPKDRFSAERLKGVDSTLKIQPAKLEDSAVYLCASSLETSGGLAKNIQYFGAGTRLSVL.

This chain connects TRBV29-1 to TRBJ2-1; 7 bases match TRBD1. The CDR3 is 13 amino acids. V was clipped by 7 bases and J by 4 bases; unmatched bases: 7. Germline V gene sequence: CDR1 SQVTM, CDR2 ANQGSEA. CDR3 nucleotides: TGCAGCGCCTCGGACAGGAATTACAATGAGCAGTTCTTC. Protein sequence: CSASDRNYNEQFF.

This clonotype was seen a handful of times. The V and J genes are TRBV10-2 and TRBJ2-1; no clear D. Germline V CDR1 and CDR2: WSHSY, SAAADI. The CDR3 runs to 18 residues. Trimming cost V 6 bases and J 0 bases, with 21 bases left between them. CDR3 DNA sequence: TGCGCCAGCAGCGTCCAAATTACTGGGGATGCCTCCTACAATGAGCAGTTCTTC. Its protein product is CASSVQITGDASYNEQFF.